One and the same sample provided the 19 T cell receptor beta chains below, sequenced in a study of cytomegalovirus exposure and HLA in healthy donors. Researchers ran the PCR with 60 Vbeta and 13 Jbeta primers. Clones were sequenced by immunoSEQ multiplex PCR, and TCRdb holds only the in-frame ones, with some missing. The sample consists of 200,000 to 250,000 clones, approximately 70% of them appearing once. The sample consisted of PBMCs. The receptors were gathered from a man between 40 and 49 years old in good health and CMV-seropositive.

V usage is TRBV15 and J usage is TRBJ2-7; D perhaps matches TRBD1 (5 bases). Germline V gene data show CDR1 as LNHNV and CDR2 as YYDKDF (reference sequence). V lost 5 bases to trimming and J lost 4 bases, with 12 bases between them. The CDR3 is 13 amino acids. The CDR3 is CATSPGQGYEQYF. For the CDR3, the DNA is TGTGCCACCAGCCCTGGCCAGGGTTACGAGCAGTACTTC.

The chain couples TRBV27 to TRBJ2-7, with 8 bases lining up with TRBD1. Germline V gene lookup returns CDR1 MNHEY and CDR2 SMNVEV (reference sequence). The length of the CDR3 is 15 residues. V was pared by 6 bases and J by 3 bases, with 10 bases of the junction left unmatched. The CDR3, as DNA: TGTGCCAGCAGCCCAGAAGGGGGACAGGTCTACGAGCAGTACTTC. It encodes CASSPEGGQVYEQYF.

The CDR3 coding sequence is TGTGCCAGCAGCCCACGGACAGTCCATGGCTACACCTTC. It yields the protein CASSPRTVHGYTF. V and J are TRBV14 and TRBJ1-2, with D perhaps matching TRBD1 (6 bases). The CDR3 sequence is 13 residues long. CDR1 is SGHDN and CDR2 is FVKESK in the germline V gene. Trimming removed 4 bases at V and 6 bases at J, with 12 bases between.

This CDR3 is CASRGDRGRNEQFF. The CDR3 nucleotides read TGTGCCAGCAGGGGGGACAGGGGGCGCAATGAGCAGTTCTTC. The rearrangement joins TRBV2 to TRBJ2-1; 12 positions agree with TRBD1. The germline V gene encodes CDR1 SNHLY and CDR2 FYNNEI. The CDR3 totals 14 residues. V gave up 6 bases and J gave up 6 bases; unmatched junction bases: 3. Using reference TRBV2 and TRBJ2-1 for the parts outside the CDR3, the full variable domain is EPEVTQTPSHQVTQMGQEVILRCVPISNHLYFYWYRQILGQKVEFLVSFYNNEISEKSEIFDDQFSVERPDGSNFTLKIRSTKLEDSAMYFCASRGDRGRNEQFFGPGTRLTVL.

This chain links TRBV4-2 with TRBJ2-2; D gene uncertain. There are 16 residues in the CDR3. Trimming removed 4 bases from V and 0 bases from J, with 12 bases in between. CDR1 is LGHNA, CDR2 YNFKEQ, per germline. In nucleotides, the CDR3 is TGTGCCAGCAGCCCAGGCCGCGTCGCGAACACCGGGGAGCTGTTTTTT. The encoded protein is CASSPGRVANTGELFF.

This clone was recorded only once. The gene calls are TRBV6-1 and TRBJ1-5; TRBD1 aligns across 7 bases. Germline V gene data show CDR1 as MNHNS and CDR2 as SASEGT. The CDR3 is 14 amino acids. V trimming: 6 bases; J trimming: 3 bases; junction bases outside the gene matches: 5. In DNA form, the CDR3 reads TGTGCCAGCAGCCTGACAGGGATCAATCAGCCCCAGCATTTT. This codes for CASSLTGINQPQHF.

V is TRBV11-1 and J is TRBJ1-6; no firm D call. The germline V gene encodes CDR1 SGHAT and CDR2 FQDESV (reference sequence). V was clipped by 5 bases and J by 7 bases, with 15 bases between them. The CDR3 runs to 15 residues. The CDR3 DNA follows: TGTGCCAGCAGCCACGGTAGAGGGAGCAATTCACCCCTCCACTTT. Encoded protein: CASSHGRGSNSPLHF.

The chain couples TRBV6-1 to TRBJ1-1; possible D gene TRBD1, 5 bases. V lost 2 bases and J 1 base, leaving 8 bases between the germline ends. The CDR3 spans 14 residues. CDR1 MNHNS and CDR2 SASEGT come from the germline V gene. CDR3 sequence: CASSEFRGNTEAFF. The CDR3 DNA reads TGTGCCAGCAGTGAATTTAGGGGGAACACTGAAGCTTTCTTT.

The V and J genes are TRBV6-4 and TRBJ2-3, with 10 positions matching TRBD2. V was clipped by 2 bases and J by 4 bases; unmatched bases: 6. Germline V CDR1 and CDR2: MRHNA, SNTAGT. The length of the CDR3 is 16 residues. CDR3 DNA sequence: TGTGCCAGCAGTGACGCCAGCGGGGGGGCCGCAGATACGCAGTATTTT. This sequence encodes CASSDASGGAADTQYF.

As concerns this clone: A junction boundary mismatches the germline segment, possibly from a read error. J is TRBJ2-2 and V is TRBV2; a possible D gene is TRBD2 (5 bases). In germline, CDR1 is SNHLY, CDR2 FYNNEI. The CDR3 has 14 amino acids. CDR3 DNA: TGTGCCAGCAGTGCCGGGCAGAACACCGGGGAGCTGCTTTTT. Residues: CASSAGQNTGELLF.

Notes on this clone: Other DNA sequences in this specimen translate into the identical CDR3. The genes are TRBV18 and TRBJ1-2, with 8 bases fitting TRBD1. The length of the CDR3 is 14 residues. Unmatched junction bases numbered 2, after V lost 2 bases and J lost 3 bases. Per the germline V gene, CDR1 is KGHSH and CDR2 is LQKENI. The CDR3 region is CASSPGTGDYGYTF. Here the CDR3 DNA reads TGTGCCAGCTCACCAGGGACAGGAGACTATGGCTACACCTTC.

This chain joins TRBV4-1 and TRBJ2-2; 8 bases agree with TRBD2. Germline V gives CDR1 MGHRA, CDR2 YSYEKL. The trim removed 4 bases at V and 7 bases at J, leaving 8 bases unmatched. This CDR3 contains 15 residues. The CDR3 region has the DNA TGCGCCAGCAGCCCACGGCGGGGGGTTCACGGGGAGCTGTTTTTT. Amino acids: CASSPRRGVHGELFF.

The chain has TRBV4-3 and TRBJ2-7; perhaps TRBD2 as D (5 bases). The CDR3 sequence is 13 residues long. The germline gives CDR1 LGHNA, CDR2 YSLEER. Trimming stripped 1 base from V and 2 bases from J, with 6 bases between. The CDR3 loop is CASSQVGTYEQYF. The CDR3, as DNA: TGCGCCAGCAGCCAAGTCGGGACCTACGAGCAGTACTTC.

The genes are TRBV4-2 and TRBJ2-6; D gene ambiguous. Deletions cut 1 base from V and 0 bases from J, with 4 bases between. This CDR3 contains 15 residues. Germline CDR1 LGHNA, CDR2 YNFKEQ. The CDR3 DNA reads as TGTGCCAGCAGCCAAGTTAGCTCTGGGGCCAACGTCCTGACTTTC. Translation: CASSQVSSGANVLTF.

This chain links TRBV15 with TRBJ2-3; D perhaps matches TRBD2 (5 bases). The germline V gene encodes CDR1 LNHNV and CDR2 YYDKDF (reference sequence). CDR3 length: 14 residues. The V and J ends lost 1 base and 4 bases respectively, with 9 bases between them. Here the CDR3 DNA reads TGTGCCACCAGCAGAGGGGGAGACGCAGATACGCAGTATTTT. The encoded protein is CATSRGGDADTQYF.

Only a few counts were recorded for this clone. The chain links TRBV19 to TRBJ2-1; 8 bases align to TRBD1. The CDR3 spans 18 residues. Germline V CDR1 and CDR2: LNHDA, SQIVND (reference sequence). The trim removed 3 bases at V and 0 bases at J, leaving 10 bases unmatched. Here the CDR3 DNA reads TGTGCCAGTAGTATCGGAACAGGGGGGCCACCCTCCTACAATGAGCAGTTCTTC. It yields the protein CASSIGTGGPPSYNEQFF. Using reference TRBV19 and TRBJ2-1 for the parts outside the CDR3, the full variable domain is DGGITQSPKYLFRKEGQNVTLSCEQNLNHDAMYWYRQDPGQGLRLIYYSQIVNDFQKGDIAEGYSVSREKKESFPLTVTSAQKNPTAFYLCASSIGTGGPPSYNEQFFGPGTRLTVL.

The chain is built from TRBV27 and TRBJ1-2; TRBD1 might be the D (5 bases). The CDR3 totals 14 residues. The germline V gene encodes CDR1 MNHEY and CDR2 SMNVEV (reference sequence). V shed 5 bases and J shed 0 bases, with 10 bases lying between them. The CDR3, as DNA: TGTGCCAGCAGTCGGGGGGAAACTAACTATGGCTACACCTTC. It encodes CASSRGETNYGYTF.

The CDR3 bases are TGTGCCAGCACCTCGTTGGGGGGGCGCGGGGGGGCCGGTGTGGATACGCAGTATTTT. Translation gives CASTSLGGRGGAGVDTQYF. This sequence joins TRBV5-6 and TRBJ2-3; TRBD2 agrees at 9 bases. The germline V gene encodes CDR1 SGHDT and CDR2 YYEEEE. CDR3 length equals 19 residues. V lost 6 bases to trimming and J lost 6 bases; unmatched junction nucleotides: 23.

The chain joins TRBV19 to TRBJ1-3; possible D gene TRBD1, 6 bases. This CDR3 region has 14 residues. Trimming took 11 bases from V and 3 from J, leaving 17 bases between them. CDR1 and CDR2 (germline): LNHDA, SQIVND (reference sequence). The CDR3 spells CASEKGGNGNTIYF. DNA for the CDR3: TGTGCCTCGGAGAAAGGGGGAAATGGAAACACCATATATTTT.